Shown below are 4 T cell receptor beta chains from a single sample sequenced in a study of lymphopenia after photon versus proton radiotherapy. Profiling relied on immunoSEQ multiplex PCR, and the TCRdb table lists in-frame clones only, not all of them. The table records 55,000 to 85,000 clones, less than 95% of them present only once. The sample consisted of peripheral blood, taken from a patient treated with photon-based radiotherapy. The receptors stem from a woman in her thirties or forties with cholangiocarcinoma.

A remark on this clone: The junction and the germline gene differ at one end; a read error may be behind it. The CDR3 DNA reads TGTGCCAGCAGAGAAGACAGGGTACGAATCGAGCAGTACTTC. This sequence encodes CASREDRVRIEQYF. The chain carries TRBV6-1 and TRBJ2-7; 7 bases fit TRBD1. The CDR3 is made up of 14 amino acids. Germline V CDR1 and CDR2: MNHNS, SASEGT.

J is TRBJ1-4 and V is TRBV19, with D perhaps TRBD1 (6 bases). Trimming left V 10 bases short and J 4 bases short, with 19 bases between. This CDR3 region has 15 residues. The germline V gene has CDR1 LNHDA and CDR2 SQIVND (reference sequence). CDR3 protein: CATKGPGQVNEKLFF. The CDR3, as DNA: TGTGCCACAAAAGGACCGGGACAAGTTAATGAAAAACTGTTTTTT.

The chain joins TRBV7-9 to TRBJ2-7; 7 positions agree with TRBD1. The CDR3 is 15 residues long. Germline V gives CDR1 SEHNR, CDR2 FQNEAQ (reference sequence). V lost 5 bases, J lost 5 bases, and 12 bases stayed unmatched. The CDR3, as DNA: TGTGCCAGCAGCCCGCGGACAGGTAGAAAGGACGAGCAGTACTTC. The encoded protein is CASSPRTGRKDEQYF.

The rearrangement links TRBV2 to TRBJ1-5; 11 bases map to TRBD1. Germline assignment: CDR1 SNHLY and CDR2 FYNNEI. The CDR3 is 16 residues long. V shed 5 bases and J 2 bases; nucleotides not matched to a gene: 5. In DNA form, the CDR3 reads TGTGCCAGCAGTCTAGGACAGGGGGCCGGCAATCAGCCCCAGCATTTT. This encodes CASSLGQGAGNQPQHF.